Detailed here is one T cell receptor beta chain. TCRdb re-derived calls from the RT-PCR reads in MiXCR, one entry per CDR3 protein. The table lists fewer than 4,500 distinct CDR3 sequences, 84% of them singletons. This record comes from a study of yellow fever vaccine responses in identical twins. The CDR3 spans 15 residues. From germline, CDR1 is KGHSH and CDR2 LQKENI. V was trimmed by 2 bases and J by 8 bases, leaving 16 bases between them. Sequencing was performed on T cells from blood (PBMCs), unsorted or a sorted subset (not recorded which), taken before or after yellow fever vaccination (not recorded which). The clonotype was recovered from a woman aged 18 to 35 who received the yellow fever vaccine. The V call is TRBV18, the J call TRBJ2-1; tentative D call: TRBD2 (7 bases). CDR3 bases: TGTGCCAGCTCACCAGGGGCGGGGGCCAGGGATGAGCAGTTCTTC. It is translated as CASSPGAGARDEQFF. Full variable domain (outside the CDR3, taken from reference TRBV18 and TRBJ2-1): NAGVMQNPRHLVRRRGQEARLRCSPMKGHSHVYWYRQLPEEGLKFMVYLQKENIIDESGMPKERFSAEFPKEGPSILRIQQVVRGDSAAYFCASSPGAGARDEQFFGPGTRLTVL.